The next 15 T cell receptor beta chains were all read from a single sample in a study of PD-L1 blockade in urothelial cancer. Sequencing used immunoSEQ multiplex PCR; TCRdb keeps in-frame clones, though not all of them. This sample carries about 41,000 clones, about 88% of them seen once, and the ten largest clones take approximately 2.4%. Time point given: peripheral blood 6 weeks after treatment start. This sample comprised PBMCs, obtained around atezolizumab (anti-PD-L1) treatment. Every receptor here comes from a man in his 70s with urothelial cancer.

This clone was picked up one time. Other DNA sequences from this sample encode an identical CDR3 as well. The chain has TRBV19 and TRBJ1-5; D perhaps matches TRBD1 (6 bases). CDR1 is LNHDA, CDR2 SQIVND, per germline (reference sequence). This CDR3 comprises 12 residues. V was trimmed by 6 bases and J by 5 bases, leaving 8 bases between them. Written as DNA, the CDR3 is TGTGCCAGTAGACAGGGCGATCAGCCCCAGCATTTT. Translating gives CASRQGDQPQHF.

The rearrangement links TRBV6-5 to TRBJ1-2; TRBD1 matches 7 bases. V lost 6 bases and J lost 10; bases outside the gene matches: 8. The CDR3 consists of 12 residues. Germline V gene data show CDR1 as MNHEY and CDR2 as SVGAGI. The chain's CDR3 is CASSRTDRDYTF. The CDR3, as DNA: TGTGCCAGCAGCCGGACCGACAGGGACTACACCTTC.

The rearrangement joins TRBV5-1 to TRBJ1-4, with unresolved D. Per the germline V gene, CDR1 is SGHRS and CDR2 is YFSETQ. This CDR3 contains 14 residues. Trimming pared 1 base from V and 10 bases from J, leaving 14 bases between. The CDR3 coding sequence is TGCGCCAGCAGCTTGAACACAAATCAGCGAAAACTGTTTTTT. Its translation is CASSLNTNQRKLFF.

The V and J genes are TRBV30 and TRBJ1-3, with 9 bases identical to TRBD1. The CDR3 runs 15 residues. V shed 5 bases and J 1 base; nucleotides not matched to a gene: 6. The germline CDR1 and CDR2 sequences are GTSNPN and SVGIG (reference sequence). CDR3: CAWDRGTLSGNTIYF. For the CDR3, the DNA is TGTGCCTGGGACAGGGGGACCCTATCTGGAAACACCATATATTTT.

The V and J genes are TRBV15 and TRBJ1-1, with no clear D. Trimming stripped 0 bases from V and 5 bases from J, with 13 bases between. This CDR3 contains 15 residues. Germline values: CDR1 LNHNV, CDR2 YYDKDF (reference sequence). The DNA of the CDR3 is TGTGCCACCAGCAGAGATTTGGGCCTATCGACTGAAGCTTTCTTT. Encoded protein: CATSRDLGLSTEAFF. Supplemented by reference TRBV15 and TRBJ1-1, the full variable domain reads DAMVIQNPRYQVTQFGKPVTLSCSQTLNHNVMYWYQQKSSQAPKLLFHYYDKDFNNEADTPDNFQSRRPNTSFCFLDIRSPGLGDTAMYLCATSRDLGLSTEAFFGQGTRLTVV.

The chain recombines TRBV2 with TRBJ1-4; D remains ambiguous. Trimming removed 3 bases from V and 4 bases from J, with 9 bases in between. Germline assignment: CDR1 SNHLY and CDR2 FYNNEI. This CDR3 has 14 residues. CDR3 coding DNA: TGTGCCAGCAGTGAGGTTAGGAGTAATGAAAAACTGTTTTTT. Translating it yields CASSEVRSNEKLFF.

The V and J genes are TRBV6-5 and TRBJ2-1, with TRBD2 identical over 7 bases. The germline gives CDR1 MNHEY, CDR2 SVGAGI. Trimming removed 4 bases from V and 3 bases from J; junction bases left unmatched: 9. This CDR3 region has 16 residues. CDR3 DNA: TGTGCCAGCAGTTCCGATAGCGGGCCTGACTACAATGAGCAGTTCTTC. Translated, it gives CASSSDSGPDYNEQFF.

The J gene is TRBJ2-5, the V gene TRBV5-5, with 11 bases lining up with TRBD2. This CDR3 spans 16 amino acids. Trimming took 1 base from V and 1 from J; bases not matched to a gene: 3. In germline, CDR1 is SGHKS, CDR2 YYEKEE (reference sequence). CDR3 amino acids: CASSLLAGGPQETQYF. CDR3 coding DNA: TGTGCCAGCAGCTTGTTAGCGGGAGGGCCCCAAGAGACCCAGTACTTC.

The J gene is TRBJ2-3, the V gene TRBV6-1; 8 bases align to TRBD1. With 11 bases clipped from V and 1 base from J, the junction kept 8 bases outside the gene matches. In germline, CDR1 is MNHNS, CDR2 SASEGT. This CDR3 comprises 14 residues. The CDR3 DNA is TGTGCCGCAGGGGGCCGTTTCGGCACAGATACGCAGTATTTT. The encoded protein is CAAGGRFGTDTQYF.

The chain is built from TRBV18 and TRBJ1-1; D call uncertain. The CDR3 runs 13 residues. V lost 7 bases and J lost 0, with 9 bases in between. Germline CDR1 KGHSH, CDR2 LQKENI. The CDR3 bases are TGTGCCAGCTGCACGGGTATGAACACTGAAGCTTTCTTT. This translates into CASCTGMNTEAFF.

This clone occurred a few times. The gene calls are TRBV7-9 and TRBJ2-2; perhaps TRBD1 as D (6 bases). The CDR3 runs to 17 residues. V lost 5 bases and J lost 6, with 22 bases in between. Germline-derived CDR1 and CDR2 are SEHNR and FQNEAQ (reference sequence). The CDR3 region has the DNA TGTGCCAGCAGCCTAGGACAGTCCCCCCTAATAGCCGGGGAGCTGTTTTTT. Its protein product is CASSLGQSPLIAGELFF. The whole variable domain, filled in from reference TRBV7-9 and TRBJ2-2, reads DTGVSQNPRHKITKRGQNVTFRCDPISEHNRLYWYRQTLGQGPEFLTYFQNEAQLEKSRLLSDRFSAERPKGSFSTLEIQRTEQGDSAMYLCASSLGQSPLIAGELFFGEGSRLTVL.

This clone was detected once. The chain couples TRBV11-3 to TRBJ2-2; 7 bases are shared with TRBD1. This CDR3 has 17 residues. Looked up from germline, CDR1 is SGHNT and CDR2 is YENEEA. V was clipped by 6 bases and J by 5 bases; unmatched bases: 15. The CDR3: CASSLHWDSLQTGELFF. The CDR3 DNA reads TGTGCCAGCAGTCTACATTGGGACAGTTTACAAACCGGGGAGCTGTTTTTT.

The rearrangement links TRBV6-6 to TRBJ2-3; TRBD1 matches at 7 bases. V was clipped by 5 bases and J by 3 bases; unmatched bases: 11. Germline V gene data show CDR1 as MNHNY and CDR2 as SVGAGI (reference sequence). CDR3 length: 16 residues. The CDR3 reads CASSQQGPRLTDTQYF. CDR3 nucleotide sequence: TGTGCCAGCAGTCAACAGGGGCCGAGGTTGACAGATACGCAGTATTTT.

The chain employs TRBV11-2 and TRBJ2-7; TRBD2 agrees at 10 bases. The germline V gene has CDR1 SGHAT and CDR2 FQNNGV. This CDR3 region has 14 residues. The V gene end was trimmed by 5 bases and the J gene end by 2 bases; junction bases not matched to a gene: 3. For the CDR3, the DNA is TGTGCCAGCAGCCCCGGGACTAGCGCCTACGAGCAGTACTTC. It translates to CASSPGTSAYEQYF.

The chain couples TRBV2 to TRBJ1-4, with 9 bases identical to TRBD1. This CDR3 spans 15 amino acids. CDR1 and CDR2 (germline): SNHLY, FYNNEI. The V gene end was trimmed by 6 bases and the J gene end by 7 bases; junction bases not matched to a gene: 9. The DNA of the CDR3 is TGTGCCAGCAGCGATGCTGGACAGGGGAGTGAAAAACTGTTTTTT. Encoded protein: CASSDAGQGSEKLFF.